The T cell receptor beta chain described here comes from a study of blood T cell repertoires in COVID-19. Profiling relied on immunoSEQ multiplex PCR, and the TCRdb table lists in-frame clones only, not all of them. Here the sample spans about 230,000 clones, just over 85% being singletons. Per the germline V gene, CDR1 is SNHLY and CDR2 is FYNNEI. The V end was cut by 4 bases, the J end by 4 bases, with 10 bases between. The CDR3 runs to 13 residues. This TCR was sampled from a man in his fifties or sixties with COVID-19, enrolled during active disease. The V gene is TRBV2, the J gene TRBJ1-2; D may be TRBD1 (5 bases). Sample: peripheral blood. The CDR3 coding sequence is TGTGCCAGCAGTGGGCGGGGCCTCTATGGCTACACCTTC. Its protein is CASSGRGLYGYTF.